This is a list of T cell receptor beta chains from one sample in a study of blood T cells in healthy people across ages. TCRdb re-called the 5' RACE reads through MiXCR, storing one row per CDR3 protein. The sample carries approximately 1.5 million distinct CDR3 sequences, 34% recorded once. The material sequenced was blood. Receptors originate from a woman aged 30 to 39 in good health. The CDR3 runs from the conserved cysteine through the conserved F or W. The order of the fields is CDR3 protein, V gene, J gene, CDR3 length.

CDR3: CSASPSWASTDTQYF; V: TRBV20-1; J: TRBJ2-3; length: 15
CDR3: CSAGTPNSYEQYF; V: TRBV20-1; J: TRBJ2-7; length: 13
CDR3: CASSNIQGSTEAFF; V: TRBV5-1; J: TRBJ1-1; length: 14
CDR3: CATMMDSTDTQYF; V: TRBV28; J: TRBJ2-3; length: 13
CDR3: CASSPHRIAGFPMSSYNEQFF; V: TRBV28; J: TRBJ2-1; length: 21
CDR3: CASSPLPRGGLLVKNIQYF; V: TRBV27; J: TRBJ2-4; length: 19
CDR3: CASSQAGSRGATNEKLFF; V: TRBV14; J: TRBJ1-4; length: 18
CDR3: CASSRSGGYNEQFF; V: TRBV7-3; J: TRBJ2-1; length: 14
CDR3: CASSLTVAGQGKDTEAFF; V: TRBV7-3; J: TRBJ1-1; length: 18
CDR3: CATGTGNYEQYF; V: TRBV10-2; J: TRBJ2-7; length: 12
CDR3: CASSRLSAGGINEQFF; V: TRBV27; J: TRBJ2-1; length: 16
CDR3: CASSPAGWTGANVLTF; V: TRBV5-8; J: TRBJ2-6; length: 16
CDR3: CASSLGQGEDGYTF; V: TRBV7-9; J: TRBJ1-2; length: 14
CDR3: CASSQDLASGRGEQFF; V: TRBV3-1; J: TRBJ2-1; length: 16
CDR3: CASSPEQFRGYTF; V: TRBV18; J: TRBJ1-2; length: 13
CDR3: CASSLAGKEHTYF; V: TRBV7-9; J: TRBJ2-5; length: 13
CDR3: CASSSPQGFEAFF; V: TRBV6-6; J: TRBJ1-1; length: 13
CDR3: CASSLLRGYQETQYF; V: TRBV7-2; J: TRBJ2-5; length: 15